The clone carrying this T cell receptor beta chain was seen a single time. Amplification of TCR beta CDR3 regions used RNA transcripts. The workflow started with a first-round RT-PCR run with HTBI primers and then moved on to a second-round multiplex PCR. TCRdb reanalysed the multiplex PCR reads using MiXCR and keeps one entry per CDR3 protein. In the table there are about 740,000 distinct CDR3 sequences, roughly 40% of which are singletons. Germline assignment: CDR1 LNHNV and CDR2 YYDKDF (reference sequence). The CDR3 is 14 residues long. The V and J ends lost 1 base and 4 bases respectively, with 5 bases between them. Pregnant or lactating patients and those with other autoimmune diseases or uncontrolled infections were excluded. The entry originates in a study of Graves' ophthalmopathy and Graves' hyperthyroidism. Study summary: Prior to any treatment, peripheral blood was collected at the time of initial diagnosis.

The receptor comes from an adult man with Graves' ophthalmopathy. The rearrangement joins TRBV15 to TRBJ2-6; either TRBD1 or TRBD2 may fit D (5 bases each). The specimen sequenced was peripheral blood. The CDR3 coding sequence is TGTGCCACCAGCAGAGGGGGGGGGGCCAACGTCCTGACTTTC. This sequence encodes CATSRGGGANVLTF. Full variable domain (rest looked up from reference TRBV15 and TRBJ2-6): DAMVIQNPRYQVTQFGKPVTLSCSQTLNHNVMYWYQQKSSQAPKLLFHYYDKDFNNEADTPDNFQSRRPNTSFCFLDIRSPGLGDTAMYLCATSRGGGANVLTFGAGSRLTVL.